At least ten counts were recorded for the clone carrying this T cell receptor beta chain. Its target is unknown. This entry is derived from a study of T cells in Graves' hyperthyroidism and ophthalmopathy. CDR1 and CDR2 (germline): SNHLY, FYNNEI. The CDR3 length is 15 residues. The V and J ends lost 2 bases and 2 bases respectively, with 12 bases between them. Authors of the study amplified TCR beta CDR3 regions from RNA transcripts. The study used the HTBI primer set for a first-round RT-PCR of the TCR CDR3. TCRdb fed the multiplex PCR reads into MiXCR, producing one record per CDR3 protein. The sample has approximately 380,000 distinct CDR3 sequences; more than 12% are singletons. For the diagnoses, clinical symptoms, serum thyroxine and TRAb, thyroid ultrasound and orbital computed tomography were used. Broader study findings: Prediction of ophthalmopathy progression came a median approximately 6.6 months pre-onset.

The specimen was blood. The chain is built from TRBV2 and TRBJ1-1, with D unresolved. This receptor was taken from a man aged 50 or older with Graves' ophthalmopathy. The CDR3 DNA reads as TGTGCCAGCAGTGAACGGTGGGCGGGCAACACTGAAGCTTTCTTT. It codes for CASSERWAGNTEAFF.